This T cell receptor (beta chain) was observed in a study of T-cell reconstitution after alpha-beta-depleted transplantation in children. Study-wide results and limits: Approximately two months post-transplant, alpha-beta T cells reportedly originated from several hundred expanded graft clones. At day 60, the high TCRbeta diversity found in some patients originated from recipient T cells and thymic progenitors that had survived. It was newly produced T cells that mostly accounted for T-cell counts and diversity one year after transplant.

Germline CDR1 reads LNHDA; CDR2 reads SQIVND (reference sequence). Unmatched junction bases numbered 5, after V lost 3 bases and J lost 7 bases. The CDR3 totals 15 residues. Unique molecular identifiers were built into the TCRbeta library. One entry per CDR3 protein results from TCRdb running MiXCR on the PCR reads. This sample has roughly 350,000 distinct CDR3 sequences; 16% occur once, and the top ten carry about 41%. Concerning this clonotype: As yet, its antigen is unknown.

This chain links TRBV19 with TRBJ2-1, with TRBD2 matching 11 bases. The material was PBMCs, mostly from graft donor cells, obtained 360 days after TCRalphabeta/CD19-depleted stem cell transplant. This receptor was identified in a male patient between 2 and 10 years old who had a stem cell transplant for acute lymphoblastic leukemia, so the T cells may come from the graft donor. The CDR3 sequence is CASSMRLAGGNEQFF. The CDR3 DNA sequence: TGTGCCAGTAGTATGAGGCTAGCGGGAGGTAATGAGCAGTTCTTC.